Shown below are 5 T cell receptor beta chains from a single sample sequenced in a study of blood T cells in healthy people across ages (dated by TCRdb to between 2014 and 2017). Libraries were prepared through 5' RACE. Instrument used: Illumina HiSeq 2500. A second roughly 6 to 12 cycle PCR used a sample-barcoded 5' primer and a J-beta primer mix. TCRdb reran the public reads through fastp at Q25 and MiXCR, keeping productive beta chains. Each CDR3 protein gets just one entry, which takes the most common genes and DNA from the rows behind it. The sample table contains 1.5 million to 2 million distinct CDR3 sequences; only one count was recorded for roughly 49% of them. The top ten clones comprise roughly 2% of the sample. The sequenced sample consisted of blood. The receptors were sampled from a woman aged 40 to 55 in good health.

This chain joins TRBV28 and TRBJ2-4; tentatively, D is TRBD2 (5 bases). Germline loops: CDR1 MDHEN, CDR2 SYDVKM. The V and J ends lost 6 bases and 2 bases respectively, with 14 bases between them. The CDR3 has 15 residues. The CDR3 here is CASRAGGSTKNIQYF. CDR3 DNA: TGTGCCAGCAGGGCGGGCGGGTCAACCAAAAACATTCAGTACTTC.

This clonotype was counted between two and nine times. This rearrangement joins TRBV6-2 or TRBV6-3 to TRBJ1-2; D is unresolved. CDR1 and CDR2 from the germline V gene are MNHEY and SVGEGT. The V and J ends lost 3 bases and 4 bases respectively, with 12 bases between them. The CDR3 has 14 residues. The CDR3 DNA reads TGTGCCAGCAGTTATTCCCACAGAAGCTATGGCTACACCTTC. It encodes CASSYSHRSYGYTF.

The genes are TRBV20-1 and TRBJ2-7, with 15 bases matching TRBD2. CDR3 length equals 20 residues. Germline CDR1 is DFQATT and CDR2 is SNEGSKA (reference sequence). The V and J ends lost 0 bases and 3 bases, in that order; junction bases with no gene match: 15. The CDR3, as DNA: TGCAGTGCTAGAGATGAGGGACTAGCGGGGGGCCAGATGAAGAACTACGAGCAGTACTTC. It yields the protein CSARDEGLAGGQMKNYEQYF.

The chain carries TRBV2 and TRBJ1-2; no definite D call. The V gene lost 10 bases and the J gene lost 4 bases, with 16 bases spanning the gap. The CDR3 consists of 13 residues. Germline loops: CDR1 SNHLY, CDR2 FYNNEI. CDR3 bases: TGTGCCACCGAGGGAACAGAAATCTATGGCTACACCTTC. As protein: CATEGTEIYGYTF.

CDR3 nucleotides: TGTGCCAGCAGCTTGAACCTGGACAGAGTATATGGCTACACCTTC. Protein product: CASSLNLDRVYGYTF. The chain employs TRBV13 and TRBJ1-2, with D maybe TRBD1 (6 bases). V lost 3 bases and J lost 5, with 16 bases in between. Germline V gene lookup returns CDR1 PRHDT and CDR2 FYEKMQ (reference sequence). This CDR3 is built from 15 residues.